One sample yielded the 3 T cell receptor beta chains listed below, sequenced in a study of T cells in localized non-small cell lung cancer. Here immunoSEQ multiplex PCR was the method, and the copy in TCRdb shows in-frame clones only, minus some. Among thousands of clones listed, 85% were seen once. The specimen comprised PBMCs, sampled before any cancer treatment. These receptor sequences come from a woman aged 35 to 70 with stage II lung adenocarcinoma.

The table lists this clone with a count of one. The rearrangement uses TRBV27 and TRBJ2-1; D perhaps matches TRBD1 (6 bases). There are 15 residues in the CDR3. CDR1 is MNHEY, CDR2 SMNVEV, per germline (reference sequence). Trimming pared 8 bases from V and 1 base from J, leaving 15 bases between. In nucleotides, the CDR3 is TGTGCCAGCTCCACCACAGGGCCGTCCTACAATGAGCAGTTCTTC. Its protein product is CASSTTGPSYNEQFF.

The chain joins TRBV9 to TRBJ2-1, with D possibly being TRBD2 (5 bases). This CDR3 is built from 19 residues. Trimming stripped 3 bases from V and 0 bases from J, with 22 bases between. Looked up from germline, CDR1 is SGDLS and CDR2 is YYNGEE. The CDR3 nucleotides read TGTGCCAGCAGCGATCAACCTGCCGAACCTAGCTCCTCCTACAATGAGCAGTTCTTC. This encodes CASSDQPAEPSSSYNEQFF. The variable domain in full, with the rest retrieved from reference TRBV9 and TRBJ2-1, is DSGVTQTPKHLITATGQRVTLRCSPRSGDLSVYWYQQSLDQGLQFLIQYYNGEERAKGNILERFSAQQFPDLHSELNLSSLELGDSALYFCASSDQPAEPSSSYNEQFFGPGTRLTVL.

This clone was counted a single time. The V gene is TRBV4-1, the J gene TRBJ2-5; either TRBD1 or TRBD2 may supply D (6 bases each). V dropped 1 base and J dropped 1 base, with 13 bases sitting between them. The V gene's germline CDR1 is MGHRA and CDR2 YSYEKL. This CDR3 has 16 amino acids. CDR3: CASSQVRGASQETQYF. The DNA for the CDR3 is TGCGCCAGCAGCCAAGTAAGGGGGGCGTCCCAAGAGACCCAGTACTTC.